The 17 T cell receptor beta chains below all came from one sample that was sequenced in a study of patients and donors after allogeneic stem cell transplantation (dated by TCRdb to the early 2020s). The library came from RT-PCR. TCRdb shows the sequencer as NextSeq 550. TCRdb cleaned the public reads at Q25 with fastp, built clones with MiXCR and kept in-frame beta chains. Each CDR3 protein appears once, grouped with its most common genes and DNA. The sample records some 150,000 distinct CDR3 sequences, 30% to 45% of which are singletons. Roughly 52% of the sample is taken by the ten largest. The sample comprised blood, either unsorted or a sorted T cell fraction (not recorded which). The receptors originated from a human donor who was either an allogeneic HSCT recipient or a stem cell or donor lymphocyte infusion donor (not recorded which). It is not recorded whose cells these are; they may come from a transplant donor.

Only a few counts were recorded for this clonotype. The chain joins TRBV5-1 to TRBJ1-1; D is undetermined. Germline CDR1 and CDR2: SGHRS and YFSETQ. Trimming pared 2 bases from V and 0 bases from J, leaving 8 bases between. CDR3 length: 14 residues. Written as DNA, the CDR3 is TGCGCCAGCAGCTTAAACGCCCTGAACACTGAAGCTTTCTTT. Its protein is CASSLNALNTEAFF.

The chain has TRBV3-1 and TRBJ1-5; D might be TRBD1 (5 bases). The CDR3 extends over 16 amino acids. Germline V gene sequence: CDR1 LGHDT, CDR2 YNNKEL (reference sequence). Trimming stripped 4 bases from V and 2 bases from J, with 15 bases between. CDR3 DNA: TGTGCCAGCAGCCCCCGGAGGGGCGAGGGCAATCAGCCCCAGCATTTT. This gives the protein CASSPRRGEGNQPQHF.

This clonotype was seen a handful of times. V gene TRBV2 combines with J gene TRBJ1-5; D possibly corresponds to TRBD1 (5 bases). The CDR3 totals 16 residues. With 4 bases removed from V and 0 bases from J, the gap between germline ends came to 13 bases. Germline V gene lookup returns CDR1 SNHLY and CDR2 FYNNEI. Written as DNA, the CDR3 is TGTGCCAGCAGTGGGTCGGGGGGATCTAGCAATCAGCCCCAGCATTTT. Its protein product is CASSGSGGSSNQPQHF.

This clonotype was counted only a few times. The J gene is TRBJ1-2, the V gene TRBV25-1; D is possibly TRBD1 (6 bases). CDR1 MGHDK and CDR2 SYGVNS come from the germline V gene. The CDR3 is made up of 13 amino acids. V gave up 4 bases and J gave up 7 bases, with 13 bases separating them. CDR3 DNA: TGTGCCAGCAGTGTACAGGGCTACTCTGGCTACACCTTC. Its protein is CASSVQGYSGYTF.

The chain has TRBV6-5 and TRBJ2-5; a possible D gene is TRBD1 (6 bases). There are 15 residues in the CDR3. The V gene's germline CDR1 is MNHEY and CDR2 SVGAGI. V dropped 4 bases and J dropped 1 base, with 13 bases sitting between them. The CDR3 DNA sequence: TGTGCCAGCAGTTCCGTCGGACAGTTCCAAGAGACCCAGTACTTC. Translating gives CASSSVGQFQETQYF.

This clonotype was observed a few times. The chain has TRBV10-3 and TRBJ1-1; no firm D call. Per germline, CDR1 ENHRY and CDR2 SYGVKD. The CDR3 covers 14 residues. Deletions cut 0 bases from V and 4 bases from J, with 9 bases between. CDR3 nucleotide sequence: TGTGCCATCAGTGAGTCGGCCGGGGTCACTGAAGCTTTCTTT. Its translation is CAISESAGVTEAFF.

This clonotype was observed a handful of times. The chain links TRBV10-3 to TRBJ2-5; no firm D call. V was trimmed by 8 bases and J by 2 bases, leaving 9 bases between them. The CDR3 consists of 12 residues. Germline lookup yields CDR1 ENHRY and CDR2 SYGVKD. The CDR3 protein is CAISRSQETQYF. The CDR3 DNA sequence: TGTGCCATCTCAAGGAGTCAAGAGACCCAGTACTTC.

As for this clonotype: A read error may produce the germline difference seen at one junction end. The chain uses TRBV12-3 or TRBV12-4 and TRBJ1-3, with 12 bases fitting TRBD1. This CDR3 contains 12 residues. The CDR3 is CASSPGTGGFSF. CDR3 in DNA: TGTGCCAGCAGTCCCGGGACAGGGGGCTTTTCCTTT.

The chain links TRBV6-5 to TRBJ1-5, with TRBD1 matching over 7 bases. Germline V lookup: CDR1 MNHEY, CDR2 SVGAGI. The CDR3 totals 15 residues. J was trimmed by 9 bases and V by 0 bases; bases with no gene match: 8. CDR3 sequence reads: CASSYSGAQGWPQHF. The CDR3 DNA is TGTGCCAGCAGTTACTCGGGTGCACAGGGGTGGCCCCAGCATTTT.

This clonotype was picked up a small number of times. The chain recombines TRBV12-3 or TRBV12-4 with TRBJ1-2; TRBD1 matches 9 bases. With 6 bases clipped from V and 5 bases from J, the junction kept 13 bases outside the gene matches. The CDR3 totals 16 residues. In DNA form, the CDR3 reads TGTGCCAGCAGCCTGGGACAGGGAAAAACCTTTTATGGCTACACCTTC. Its translation is CASSLGQGKTFYGYTF.

This clonotype was observed a handful of times. As DNA, the CDR3 is TGTGCCAGCAGCGTAGGGGACAGCCCTGCTCAGCCCCAGCATTTT. Translating gives CASSVGDSPAQPQHF. This sequence joins TRBV9 and TRBJ1-5, with TRBD1 matching 7 bases. The CDR3 runs 15 residues. J lost 6 bases, V lost 0 bases, and 6 bases had no gene match. Germline-derived CDR1 and CDR2 are SGDLS and YYNGEE.

This chain connects TRBV27 to TRBJ1-6; 7 bases match TRBD1. The CDR3 runs to 14 residues. CDR1 is MNHEY, CDR2 SMNVEV, per germline (reference sequence). The trim removed 0 bases at V and 9 bases at J, leaving 2 bases unmatched. CDR3 residues: CASSLSGTASPLHF. The CDR3 nucleotides are TGTGCCAGCAGTTTATCAGGGACAGCTTCACCCCTCCACTTT.

The chain combines TRBV10-3 with TRBJ2-2, with TRBD2 matching 13 bases. The V gene end was trimmed by 4 bases and the J gene end by 5 bases; junction bases not matched to a gene: 4. The germline CDR1 and CDR2 sequences are ENHRY and SYGVKD. The CDR3 loop spans 16 amino acids. CDR3 sequence: CAISAGTSGVTGELFF. In nucleotides, the CDR3 is TGTGCCATCAGTGCCGGGACTAGCGGGGTGACCGGGGAGCTGTTTTTT.

CDR3 protein: CSARRQGHQPQHF. Here the CDR3 DNA reads TGCAGTGCTAGGCGGCAGGGTCATCAGCCCCAGCATTTT. This chain uses TRBV20-1 with TRBJ1-5, with D possibly matching TRBD1 (5 bases). Looked up from germline, CDR1 is DFQATT and CDR2 is SNEGSKA (reference sequence). The ends were cut back, 3 bases at V and 5 bases at J, with 11 bases in the middle. The CDR3 has 13 residues.

The chain is built from TRBV5-1 and TRBJ2-2; no definite D call. Trimming left V 0 bases short and J 3 bases short, with 12 bases between. The CDR3 runs 16 residues. CDR1 and CDR2 from the germline V gene are SGHRS and YFSETQ. The CDR3 sequence: CASSLAAETHTGELFF. In DNA form, the CDR3 reads TGCGCCAGCAGCTTGGCCGCGGAGACGCACACCGGGGAGCTGTTTTTT. Supplemented by reference TRBV5-1 and TRBJ2-2, the full variable domain reads KAGVTQTPRYLIKTRGQQVTLSCSPISGHRSVSWYQQTPGQGLQFLFEYFSETQRNKGNFPGRFSGRQFSNSRSEMNVSTLELGDSALYLCASSLAAETHTGELFFGEGSRLTVL.

This clonotype was picked up a small number of times. The chain links TRBV7-2 to TRBJ2-5; 10 bases map to TRBD2. The CDR3 has 15 residues. J was trimmed by 5 bases and V by 3 bases; bases with no gene match: 6. Germline assignment: CDR1 SGHTA and CDR2 FQGNSA. The CDR3 nucleotides are TGTGCCAGCAGCTTCACGTTGACTAGCGGGGAGACCCAGTACTTC. This codes for CASSFTLTSGETQYF.

This clonotype was seen only a few times. V is TRBV6-5 and J is TRBJ1-1; TRBD1 matches at 7 bases. Trimming took 5 bases from V and 6 from J; bases not matched to a gene: 9. The CDR3 covers 14 residues. CDR1 is MNHEY, CDR2 SVGAGI, per germline. This chain's CDR3 is CASSLARTGAEAFF. The CDR3 nucleotides are TGTGCCAGCAGTCTCGCTCGGACAGGCGCTGAAGCTTTCTTT.